The 32 T cell receptor beta chains given below trace back to one sample, sequenced in a study of cytomegalovirus exposure and HLA in healthy donors. Profiling relied on immunoSEQ multiplex PCR, and the TCRdb table lists in-frame clones only, not all of them. This repertoire shows under 250,000 clones, less than 90% found once; its top ten account for more than 10%. Sequenced input: PBMCs. Receptors were obtained from a man aged 18 to 30 in good health and CMV-seropositive.

V gene TRBV27 combines with J gene TRBJ1-1; D may be TRBD1 (5 bases). Germline V gene sequence: CDR1 MNHEY, CDR2 SMNVEV (reference sequence). There are 12 residues in the CDR3. V was shortened by 10 bases and J by 11 bases, with 20 bases between the two germline ends. CDR3: CAIRGKTRVAFF. The CDR3 bases are TGTGCCATCCGGGGGAAAACTAGGGTGGCTTTCTTT.

V gene TRBV7-9 combines with J gene TRBJ2-3; possible D gene TRBD2, 6 bases. CDR3 length: 16 amino acids. V lost 5 bases and J 2 bases, leaving 17 bases between the germline ends. Germline lookup yields CDR1 SEHNR and CDR2 FQNEAQ (reference sequence). CDR3 nucleotides: TGTGCCAGCAGCCCAACGGCGGGGTCATCCACAGATACGCAGTATTTT. This codes for CASSPTAGSSTDTQYF.

This sequence joins TRBV9 and TRBJ2-2; no firm D call. The germline V gene encodes CDR1 SGDLS and CDR2 YYNGEE. This CDR3 contains 13 residues. The V end was cut by 4 bases, the J end by 5 bases, with 9 bases between. CDR3 in amino acids: CASSLSLTGELFF. For the CDR3, the DNA is TGTGCCAGCAGCCTTTCGTTGACCGGGGAGCTGTTTTTT.

The genes are TRBV4-2 and TRBJ2-3; 10 bases are a match to TRBD2. With V trimmed by 2 bases and J by 7 bases, 6 bases remained unmatched. The CDR3 runs 15 residues. Germline V gives CDR1 LGHNA, CDR2 YNFKEQ. The CDR3 DNA follows: TGTGCCAGCAGCCAATCTAGCGGGAGTGCTTATACGCAGTATTTT. It encodes CASSQSSGSAYTQYF.

This chain links TRBV5-6 with TRBJ2-5; TRBD2 aligns across 10 bases. The germline gives CDR1 SGHDT, CDR2 YYEEEE. CDR3 length equals 16 residues. J gave up 2 bases and V 3 bases, and 7 bases lay outside the gene matches. In nucleotides, the CDR3 is TGTGCCAGCAGCTCCTCTAGCGGGAGTTGGCAAGAGACCCAGTACTTC. Translated: CASSSSSGSWQETQYF.

The V gene is TRBV5-5, the J gene TRBJ1-1; 8 nucleotides agree with TRBD1. This CDR3 has 15 residues. CDR1 is SGHKS, CDR2 YYEKEE, per germline (reference sequence). V lost 4 bases, J lost 5 bases, and 10 bases stayed unmatched. The CDR3 DNA follows: TGTGCCAGCAGCGAGTCGACAGGGGTGGGTACTGAAGCTTTCTTT. Its translation: CASSESTGVGTEAFF.

The chain is built from TRBV10-3 and TRBJ2-7; TRBD1 aligns across 7 bases. The V gene's germline CDR1 is ENHRY and CDR2 SYGVKD. J gave up 4 bases and V 0 bases, and 6 bases lay outside the gene matches. CDR3 length: 15 residues. The chain's CDR3 is CAISESVEGAYEQYF. DNA for the CDR3: TGTGCCATCAGTGAGTCGGTAGAGGGGGCGTACGAGCAGTACTTC.

The rearrangement uses TRBV4-1 and TRBJ2-1, with TRBD2 as a possible D gene (6 bases). V dropped 0 bases and J dropped 9 bases, with 9 bases sitting between them. This CDR3 region has 13 residues. The germline V gene has CDR1 MGHRA and CDR2 YSYEKL. As DNA, the CDR3 is TGCGCCAGCAGCCAAGATCACGGGGGTGAGCAGTTCTTC. Its translation: CASSQDHGGEQFF.

The J gene is TRBJ2-3, the V gene TRBV5-1; D unclear. Germline V gene lookup returns CDR1 SGHRS and CDR2 YFSETQ. Deletions cut 0 bases from V and 6 bases from J, with 8 bases between. The CDR3 has 13 amino acids. The CDR3 loop reads CASSLGLPDTQYF. CDR3 nucleotides: TGCGCCAGCAGCTTGGGGCTCCCCGATACGCAGTATTTT.

V and J are TRBV29-1 and TRBJ1-1; 12 bases are shared with TRBD1. With V trimmed by 8 bases and J by 3 bases, 13 bases remained unmatched. The CDR3 contains 16 residues. Germline lookup yields CDR1 SQVTM and CDR2 ANQGSEA. CDR3 coding DNA: TGCAGCACCCCAGGGACAGGGGGCCCTTTGGACACTGAAGCTTTCTTT. This sequence encodes CSTPGTGGPLDTEAFF.

In regard to this clone: This specimen includes other DNA sequences encoding the same CDR3. The rearrangement links TRBV5-1 to TRBJ2-5, with unresolved D. Germline V CDR1 and CDR2: SGHRS, YFSETQ. V was shortened by 0 bases and J by 1 base, with 4 bases between the two germline ends. The CDR3 loop spans 13 amino acids. The CDR3 is CASSLGVQETQYF. For the CDR3, the DNA is TGCGCCAGCAGCTTGGGAGTCCAAGAGACCCAGTACTTC.

In its sample, this clone was seen a few times. This chain connects TRBV29-1 to TRBJ1-2; 7 bases fit TRBD1. The germline CDR1 and CDR2 sequences are SQVTM and ANQGSEA. The trim removed 7 bases at V and 4 bases at J, leaving 3 bases unmatched. CDR3 length: 11 residues. In DNA, the CDR3 is TGCAGCGGACAGGGAACCTATGGCTACACCTTC. Translation: CSGQGTYGYTF. Looking up the rest from reference TRBV29-1 and TRBJ1-2 gives the full variable domain: SAVISQKPSRDICQRGTSLTIQCQVDSQVTMMFWYRQQPGQSLTLIATANQGSEATYESGFVIDKFPISRPNLTFSTLTVSNMSPEDSSIYLCSGQGTYGYTFGSGTRLTVV.

The chain combines TRBV7-3 with TRBJ2-5; no reliable D call. The germline V and J ends were trimmed by 3 bases and 7 bases, with 6 bases remaining between them. CDR1 and CDR2 (germline): SGHTA, FQGTGA. The CDR3 covers 11 residues. This chain's CDR3 is CASSFWGTQYF. CDR3 coding DNA: TGTGCCAGCAGCTTCTGGGGGACCCAGTACTTC. Supplemented by reference TRBV7-3 and TRBJ2-5, the full variable domain reads GAGVSQTPSNKVTEKGKYVELRCDPISGHTALYWYRQSLGQGPEFLIYFQGTGAADDSGLPNDRFFAVRPEGSVSTLKIQRTERGDSAVYLCASSFWGTQYFGPGTRLLVL.

This chain links TRBV29-1 with TRBJ1-1; D is unclear. Trimming pared 1 base from V and 4 bases from J, leaving 10 bases between. Per germline, CDR1 SQVTM and CDR2 ANQGSEA. The CDR3 runs 13 residues. The CDR3 sequence is CSVEGTEGTEAFF. The CDR3 region has the DNA TGCAGCGTTGAAGGGACGGAGGGCACTGAAGCTTTCTTT.

This chain connects TRBV6-1 to TRBJ2-3; D gene ambiguous. Looked up from germline, CDR1 is MNHNS and CDR2 is SASEGT. There are 15 residues in the CDR3. Trimming took off 0 bases at V and 1 base at J, with 8 bases between the two ends. The CDR3 bases are TGTGCCAGCAGTGAAGCAGACCGGGGCACAGATACGCAGTATTTT. Translating gives CASSEADRGTDTQYF.

The chain combines TRBV19 with TRBJ1-2; 7 bases are shared with TRBD1. Trimming cost V 5 bases and J 10 bases; bases outside gene matches: 4. This CDR3 has 11 residues. CDR1 and CDR2 from the germline V gene are LNHDA and SQIVND (reference sequence). CDR3 amino acids: CASSYDRDYTF. For the CDR3, the DNA is TGTGCCAGTAGTTACGACAGGGACTACACCTTC.

This clone was seen just once. This rearrangement joins TRBV9 to TRBJ2-3; D is possibly TRBD1 (5 bases). The CDR3 sequence is 19 residues long. CDR1 and CDR2 from the germline V gene are SGDLS and YYNGEE. Trimming removed 0 bases at V and 4 bases at J, with 24 bases between. Here the CDR3 DNA reads TGTGCCAGCAGCGTAGTATCGTCCGACAGTGCGGAAATTCCAGATACGCAGTATTTT. This codes for CASSVVSSDSAEIPDTQYF.

The rearrangement uses TRBV18 and TRBJ1-4; D remains ambiguous. The CDR3 runs to 15 residues. Looked up from germline, CDR1 is KGHSH and CDR2 is LQKENI. Trimming removed 5 bases at V and 3 bases at J, with 13 bases between. CDR3 sequence (DNA): TGTGCCAGCTCAGAACACCAGTCATCTAATGAAAAACTGTTTTTT. Translated, it gives CASSEHQSSNEKLFF. Supplemented by reference TRBV18 and TRBJ1-4, the full variable domain reads NAGVMQNPRHLVRRRGQEARLRCSPMKGHSHVYWYRQLPEEGLKFMVYLQKENIIDESGMPKERFSAEFPKEGPSILRIQQVVRGDSAAYFCASSEHQSSNEKLFFGSGTQLSVL.

This chain links TRBV18 with TRBJ1-5, with D perhaps TRBD1 (6 bases). CDR3 length: 14 residues. Looked up from germline, CDR1 is KGHSH and CDR2 is LQKENI. V gave up 2 bases and J gave up 4 bases, with 9 bases separating them. CDR3 DNA sequence: TGTGCCAGCTCACCAAGTACAGGGAATCAGCCCCAGCATTTT. It codes for CASSPSTGNQPQHF.

This clone was observed once. The rearrangement joins TRBV6-1 to TRBJ1-2; 7 nucleotides align to TRBD1. The V gene's germline CDR1 is MNHNS and CDR2 SASEGT. The ends lost 2 bases at V and 4 bases at J; junction bases unmatched: 7. CDR3 length equals 15 residues. The CDR3 DNA sequence: TGTGCCAGCAGTGAATTTGCAGGGGGGGGCTATGGCTACACCTTC. Its protein product is CASSEFAGGGYGYTF.

The J gene is TRBJ2-7, the V gene TRBV7-2, with D possibly being TRBD1 or TRBD2 (5 bases each). The germline V gene has CDR1 SGHTA and CDR2 FQGNSA. This CDR3 comprises 16 residues. Trimming took off 2 bases at V and 0 bases at J, with 14 bases between the two ends. The CDR3 region has the DNA TGTGCCAGCAGCTTATTAGGGACGGGAAGCTCCTACGAGCAGTACTTC. Translation: CASSLLGTGSSYEQYF.

V usage is TRBV6-5 and J usage is TRBJ1-3; D is unclear. V was pared by 2 bases and J by 3 bases, with 11 bases between. Germline V gives CDR1 MNHEY, CDR2 SVGAGI. CDR3 length equals 15 residues. The CDR3 reads CASSYGLLDGNTIYF. The CDR3 DNA follows: TGTGCCAGCAGTTACGGGTTACTGGATGGAAACACCATATATTTT.

This clone was counted only a few times. This chain connects TRBV30 to TRBJ2-5; D might be TRBD2 (6 bases). The CDR3 is 15 residues long. The V end was cut by 3 bases, the J end by 5 bases, with 19 bases between. Per germline, CDR1 GTSNPN and CDR2 SVGIG (reference sequence). The CDR3 DNA is TGTGCCTGGAGCGGGGGACGGGGTAGTGGTGAGACCCAGTACTTC. This gives the protein CAWSGGRGSGETQYF.

For the CDR3, the DNA is TGTGCCAGCAGCCCCGGGATGGGGGACGTCCACAATCAGCCCCAGCATTTT. Translating gives CASSPGMGDVHNQPQHF. The rearrangement uses TRBV11-2 and TRBJ1-5; perhaps TRBD1 as D (5 bases). The CDR3 covers 17 residues. Deletions cut 5 bases from V and 3 bases from J, with 20 bases between. CDR1 and CDR2 from the germline V gene are SGHAT and FQNNGV.

J is TRBJ2-3 and V is TRBV2; D is possibly TRBD1 or TRBD2 (5 bases each). Per germline, CDR1 SNHLY and CDR2 FYNNEI. Between the trimmed V and J ends, which lost 9 bases and 4 bases, there was a span of 17 bases. CDR3 length: 14 residues. The CDR3 region is CASGTRDWADTQYF. CDR3 bases: TGTGCCAGTGGGACGAGAGATTGGGCAGATACGCAGTATTTT.

The J gene is TRBJ2-7, the V gene TRBV4-2; D uncertain. V lost 0 bases and J 3 bases, leaving 9 bases between the germline ends. The CDR3 runs 14 residues. Germline values: CDR1 LGHNA, CDR2 YNFKEQ. The DNA for the CDR3 is TGTGCCAGCAGCCAAGAAAGTGGCGGCTACGAGCAGTACTTC. Translating gives CASSQESGGYEQYF.

V gene TRBV15 combines with J gene TRBJ1-3; unclear D gene. Germline CDR1 reads LNHNV; CDR2 reads YYDKDF (reference sequence). The ends were cut back, 2 bases at V and 0 bases at J, with 11 bases in the middle. The CDR3 is 16 residues long. The CDR3 DNA reads TGTGCCACCAGCAGACCACTTTTATCCTCTGGAAACACCATATATTTT. Residues: CATSRPLLSSGNTIYF.

The chain carries TRBV15 and TRBJ2-3; 8 bases are shared with TRBD2. Germline V gives CDR1 LNHNV, CDR2 YYDKDF (reference sequence). With V trimmed by 5 bases and J by 1 base, 8 bases remained unmatched. The CDR3 sequence is 16 residues long. CDR3 in amino acids: CATSETSAGGTDTQYF. CDR3 in DNA: TGTGCCACCAGCGAAACCTCAGCGGGAGGCACAGATACGCAGTATTTT.

V gene TRBV30 combines with J gene TRBJ2-7; the match to TRBD2 covers 14 bases. CDR3 size: 15 residues. With 3 bases clipped from V and 2 bases from J, the junction kept 3 bases outside the gene matches. Germline lookup yields CDR1 GTSNPN and CDR2 SVGIG (reference sequence). The CDR3 nucleotides read TGTGCCTGGAGCCTGGGACTAGCGGGAGCCTACGAGCAGTACTTC. Protein: CAWSLGLAGAYEQYF. The whole variable domain, remainder taken from reference TRBV30 and TRBJ2-7, is SQTIHQWPATLVQPVGSPLSLECTVEGTSNPNLYWYRQAAGRGLQLLFYSVGIGQISSEVPQNLSASRPQDRQFILSSKKLLLSDSGFYLCAWSLGLAGAYEQYFGPGTRLTVT.

This clone was seen repeatedly, ten times or more. This chain joins TRBV7-9 and TRBJ2-2; either TRBD1 or TRBD2 may supply D (5 bases each). The CDR3 has 13 amino acids. V was pared by 3 bases and J by 5 bases, with 7 bases between. In germline, CDR1 is SEHNR, CDR2 FQNEAQ (reference sequence). The CDR3: CASSFGGTGELFF. The CDR3 nucleotides are TGTGCCAGCAGCTTTGGGGGTACCGGGGAGCTGTTTTTT. The whole variable domain, filled in from reference TRBV7-9 and TRBJ2-2, reads DTGVSQNPRHKITKRGQNVTFRCDPISEHNRLYWYRQTLGQGPEFLTYFQNEAQLEKSRLLSDRFSAERPKGSFSTLEIQRTEQGDSAMYLCASSFGGTGELFFGEGSRLTVL.

The chain links TRBV6-6 to TRBJ2-5; 9 nucleotides align to TRBD1. Trimming cost V 6 bases and J 5 bases; bases outside gene matches: 7. CDR3 length: 14 residues. The V gene's germline CDR1 is MNHNY and CDR2 SVGAGI (reference sequence). For the CDR3, the DNA is TGTGCCAGCAGGGGGGGACAGGGCGTCGAGACCCAGTACTTC. Its translation: CASRGGQGVETQYF.

The chain combines TRBV28 with TRBJ1-5, with D perhaps matching TRBD1 (6 bases). This CDR3 comprises 15 residues. Trimming cost V 7 bases and J 0 bases, with 13 bases left between them. Germline V lookup: CDR1 MDHEN, CDR2 SYDVKM. As DNA, the CDR3 is TGTGCCAGCACCCCAGGGGAGTATAGCAATCAGCCCCAGCATTTT. Its translation: CASTPGEYSNQPQHF.